This TCR beta chain was sequenced during a study of cytomegalovirus exposure and HLA in healthy donors. Study observations and caveats: Trimming of TCR beta V- and J-genes showed a link, identified in a later analysis, to a missense DCLRE1C variant.

PCR primers comprised 60 Vbeta and 13 Jbeta primers. Method: immunoSEQ multiplex PCR; TCRdb's copy keeps in-frame clones and lacks some. The table includes over 150,000 clones, 80% detected once. A word on this clone: The antigen is undetermined.

V dropped 1 base and J dropped 4 bases, with 17 bases sitting between them. The germline gives CDR1 MGHRA, CDR2 YSYEKL. The CDR3 has 17 amino acids. The TCR sequence derives from a human donor in good health. The sample taken for sequencing was PBMCs. The chain carries TRBV4-1 and TRBJ1-5, with D perhaps TRBD1 (6 bases). DNA of the CDR3: TGCGCCAGCAGCCAAGGACCCCAGGGGCGAAGGAATCAGCCCCAGCATTTT. Translation: CASSQGPQGRRNQPQHF.